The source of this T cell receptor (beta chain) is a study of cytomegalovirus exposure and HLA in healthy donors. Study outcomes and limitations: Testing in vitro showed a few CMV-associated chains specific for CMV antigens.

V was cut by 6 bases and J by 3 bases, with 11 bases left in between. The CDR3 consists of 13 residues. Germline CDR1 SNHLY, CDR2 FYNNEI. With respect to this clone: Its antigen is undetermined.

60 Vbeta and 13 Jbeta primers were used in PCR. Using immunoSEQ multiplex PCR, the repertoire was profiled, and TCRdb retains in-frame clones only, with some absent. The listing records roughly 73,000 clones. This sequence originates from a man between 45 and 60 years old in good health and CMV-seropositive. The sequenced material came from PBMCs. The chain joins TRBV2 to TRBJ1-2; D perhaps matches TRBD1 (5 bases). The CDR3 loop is CASSPGGDYGYTF. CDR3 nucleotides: TGTGCCAGCAGCCCCGGGGGAGACTATGGCTACACCTTC.